These 12 T cell receptor beta chains originate from one sample sequenced in a study of blood T cell repertoires in COVID-19. Repertoires were generated with immunoSEQ multiplex PCR, while TCRdb's copy carries only in-frame clones and drops some. The sample has some 120,000 clones; around 82% are singletons. Sequenced: peripheral blood. All receptors come from a man aged 80 or over with active or convalescent COVID-19.

A single count supports this clone. This chain uses TRBV6-5 with TRBJ1-2; TRBD1 aligns across 10 bases. The junction had 4 bases not matched to a gene; V was cut back by 8 bases and J by 4 bases. Germline loops: CDR1 MNHEY, CDR2 SVGAGI. This CDR3 region has 13 residues. The CDR3 region has the DNA TGTGCCAGCTCGACAGGGGGCTTCTATGGCTACACCTTC. Its protein product is CASSTGGFYGYTF.

The chain joins TRBV6-2 or TRBV6-3 to TRBJ1-4, with TRBD1 as a possible D gene (6 bases). Germline V CDR1 and CDR2: MNHEY, SVGEGT. The V end lost 6 bases, the J end lost 0 bases, and 11 bases lay between the germline ends. The CDR3 is made up of 15 amino acids. DNA of the CDR3: TGTGCCAGCAGCCTCCCAGGGGCAACTAATGAAAAACTGTTTTTT. Protein: CASSLPGATNEKLFF.

In DNA form, the CDR3 reads TGTGCCAGCAGCGTTGGGAGCGGGGAGCTGTTTTTT. This sequence encodes CASSVGSGELFF. This chain connects TRBV9 to TRBJ2-2, with a weak D call TRBD2 (5 bases). The germline CDR1 and CDR2 sequences are SGDLS and YYNGEE. Trimming took 2 bases from V and 7 from J, leaving 6 bases between them. The CDR3 has 12 amino acids.

The chain uses TRBV6-5 and TRBJ2-4; 9 positions agree with TRBD1. Germline loops: CDR1 MNHEY, CDR2 SVGAGI. The CDR3 runs 13 residues. V dropped 8 bases and J dropped 11; count of bases not matched to a gene: 10. The CDR3 nucleotides read TGTGCCAGCTCCAGACAGGGGGTCGATCTTCAGTACTTC. As protein: CASSRQGVDLQYF.

The J gene is TRBJ1-5, the V gene TRBV6-1, with a weak D call TRBD1 (5 bases). Between the trimmed V and J ends, which lost 2 bases and 2 bases, there was a span of 13 bases. This CDR3 spans 16 amino acids. Germline loops: CDR1 MNHNS, CDR2 SASEGT. CDR3 loop: CASSEWEGAGNQPQHF. CDR3 nucleotide sequence: TGTGCCAGCAGTGAATGGGAAGGGGCCGGCAATCAGCCCCAGCATTTT.

This chain connects TRBV7-2 to TRBJ2-1; 9 bases match TRBD1. V lost 4 bases to trimming and J lost 8 bases; unmatched junction nucleotides: 9. The germline V gene encodes CDR1 SGHTA and CDR2 FQGNSA. The CDR3 covers 15 residues. The CDR3 reads CASSSTPGQGDEQFF. As DNA, the CDR3 is TGTGCCAGCAGCTCTACACCGGGACAGGGAGATGAGCAGTTCTTC.

This clone was detected once. The chain uses TRBV19 and TRBJ1-4; D perhaps matches TRBD1 (5 bases). Germline CDR1 LNHDA, CDR2 SQIVND (reference sequence). There are 12 residues in the CDR3. V gave up 9 bases and J gave up 4 bases, with 9 bases separating them. CDR3 nucleotide sequence: TGTGCCAGCACCGGGGGTAATGAAAAACTGTTTTTT. Its translation: CASTGGNEKLFF.

The rearrangement links TRBV27 to TRBJ1-1; D is ambiguous. Trimming shortened V by 2 bases and J by 4 bases, and 11 bases separated the two germline ends. The CDR3 is made up of 14 amino acids. Germline V lookup: CDR1 MNHEY, CDR2 SMNVEV (reference sequence). This CDR3 is CASSLREKGTEAFF. The CDR3 bases are TGTGCCAGCAGTTTAAGGGAGAAAGGCACTGAAGCTTTCTTT.

This chain joins TRBV7-8 and TRBJ2-5; TRBD2 agrees at 8 bases. CDR3 length: 15 amino acids. The junction had 8 bases not matched to a gene; V was cut back by 5 bases and J by 3 bases. Germline loops: CDR1 SGHVS, CDR2 FQNEAQ. The CDR3 sequence: CASSRVLRGEETQYF. CDR3 bases: TGTGCCAGCAGCCGGGTTTTGCGGGGGGAAGAGACCCAGTACTTC.

The chain joins TRBV7-3 to TRBJ2-2; 10 nucleotides align to TRBD1. The CDR3 totals 15 residues. V shed 5 bases and J 3 bases; nucleotides not matched to a gene: 3. Germline CDR1 SGHTA, CDR2 FQGTGA. The CDR3, as DNA: TGTGCCAGCAGCGCCGGGACAGGGGACACCGGGGAGCTGTTTTTT. Residues: CASSAGTGDTGELFF.

The chain uses TRBV27 and TRBJ2-7; 7 bases are shared with TRBD2. The CDR3 is 14 amino acids. CDR1 and CDR2 from the germline V gene are MNHEY and SMNVEV (reference sequence). The V and J ends lost 2 bases and 2 bases, in that order; junction bases with no gene match: 3. The CDR3 loop reads CASSLQRGPYEQYF. The CDR3, as DNA: TGTGCCAGCAGTTTACAGCGGGGTCCCTACGAGCAGTACTTC.

The gene calls are TRBV29-1 and TRBJ2-1; TRBD1 aligns across 10 bases. There are 15 residues in the CDR3. Germline V gene sequence: CDR1 SQVTM, CDR2 ANQGSEA. With V trimmed by 5 bases and J by 6 bases, 10 bases remained unmatched. The CDR3 bases are TGCAGCGTTAGAACGACAGGGGGCGCATCCAATGAGCAGTTCTTC. This gives the protein CSVRTTGGASNEQFF.